The clone carrying this T cell receptor (beta chain) was seen a few times. These data come from a study of identical twins. The CDR3 is made up of 14 amino acids. V dropped 5 bases and J dropped 4; count of bases not matched to a gene: 5. Germline CDR1 MNHNS, CDR2 SASEGT. TCRdb called the 5' RACE reads again in MiXCR, with one record for every CDR3 protein. Of a few hundred thousand distinct CDR3 sequences in the sample, 24% were seen once. This sample was shared with a second study, whose subject was T cells expressing NK-cell markers. That source notes: Among CD8+ T cells from six donors, dominant NKG2C+ clonotypes accounted for about 1.0-7.0%.

Sequenced input: CD4+ T cells sorted from blood. This sequence was found in a woman aged 18-30 years in good health. This sequence joins TRBV6-1 and TRBJ1-3; 7 bases fit TRBD1. The CDR3 is CASSQQGTGNTIYF. The CDR3 DNA sequence: TGTGCCAGCAGTCAACAGGGGACAGGAAACACCATATATTTT.